This TCR beta chain was identified in a study of tumor-infiltrating lymphocytes in primary liver carcinoma. Study context: The patients had histopathologically diagnosed primary liver carcinoma, and their disease was treated by surgical resection. Lesions, classed as T1-T3 N0M0, spanned about 4 to 10 cm across. Study-wide points: In tumor-adjacent and tumor-blood pairs, overlap was lower than in tumor region pairs.

Per germline, CDR1 SGHAT and CDR2 FQNNGV. J was trimmed by 13 bases and V by 10 bases; bases with no gene match: 17. There are 15 residues in the CDR3. About this clonotype: Its cognate antigen is unknown.

Production of TCR beta cDNA used around 0.45 ug total RNA together with a constant-region primer. Employing slightly modified ARM-PCR, three nested multiplex PCR rounds were run, and these gave rise to the TCR beta libraries. Two initial PCR rounds of about 10 cycles each paired TRBV1-TRBV30 forward primers with a C-beta reverse primer. Each CDR3 protein gets one entry after TCRdb re-called the multiplex PCR reads with MiXCR. Of about 200,000 distinct CDR3 sequences detected, less than 65% appear once; the ten largest clones hold 5.5% to 9%. Germline DNA was also extracted, with blood RNA taken from unsorted whole blood.

The chain links TRBV11-2 to TRBJ1-6; 9 bases agree with TRBD1. Sequenced: peripheral blood. The clonotype originates from a woman aged 60-70 years with primary liver carcinoma and hepatitis B virus infection. The CDR3: CANRRPGQGNPPLHF. In nucleotides, the CDR3 is TGTGCCAACAGACGCCCGGGACAGGGTAATCCGCCCCTCCACTTT.